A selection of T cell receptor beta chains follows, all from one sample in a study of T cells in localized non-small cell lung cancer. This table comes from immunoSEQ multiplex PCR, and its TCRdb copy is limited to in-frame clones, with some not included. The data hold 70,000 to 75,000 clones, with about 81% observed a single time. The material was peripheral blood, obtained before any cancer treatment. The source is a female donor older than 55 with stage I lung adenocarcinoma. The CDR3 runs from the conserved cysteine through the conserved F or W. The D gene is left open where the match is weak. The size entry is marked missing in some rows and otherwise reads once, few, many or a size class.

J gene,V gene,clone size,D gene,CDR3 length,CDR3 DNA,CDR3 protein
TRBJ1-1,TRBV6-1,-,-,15,TGTGCCAGCAGTGAAAGTGGGGGCAGGGACACTGAAGCTTTCTTT,CASSESGGRDTEAFF
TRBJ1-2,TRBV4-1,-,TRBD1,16,TGCGCCAGCAGCCTCGTACCGGGACAGAGTAACTATGGCTACACCTTC,CASSLVPGQSNYGYTF
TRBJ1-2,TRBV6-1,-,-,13,TGTGCCAGCAGTGTGAGTCAGGATTATGGCTACACCTTC,CASSVSQDYGYTF
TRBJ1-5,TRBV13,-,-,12,TGTGCCAGCAGCTTGGGAAATCAGCCCCAGCATTTT,CASSLGNQPQHF
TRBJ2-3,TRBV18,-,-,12,TGTGCCAGCTTGCCAGACACAGATACGCAGTATTTT,CASLPDTDTQYF
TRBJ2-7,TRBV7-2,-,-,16,TGTGCCAGCAGCTTAAGGGGGAGTAGGAGGGACTACGAGCAGTACTTC,CASSLRGSRRDYEQYF
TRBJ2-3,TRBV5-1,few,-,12,TGCGCCAGCAGCCTAGATAGACATACGCAGTATTTT,CASSLDRHTQYF
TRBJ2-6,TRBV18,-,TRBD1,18,TGTGCCAGCTCACCCGGGACAGGGGGGAACTCTGGGGCCAACGTCCTGACTTTC,CASSPGTGGNSGANVLTF
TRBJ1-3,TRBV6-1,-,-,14,TGTGCCAGCATTTGGACCGCTTATGGAAACACCATATATTTT,CASIWTAYGNTIYF
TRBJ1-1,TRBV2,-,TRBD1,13,TGTGCCAGCACTCAGGGGGCCGGCACTGAAGCTTTCTTT,CASTQGAGTEAFF
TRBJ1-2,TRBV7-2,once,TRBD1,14,TGTGCCAGCAGCAAGGGACAGCCGCTCTGGGGCTACACCTTC,CASSKGQPLWGYTF
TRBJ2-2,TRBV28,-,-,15,TGTGCCAGCACTCCCCGGGGGCGGGGGCTCGGGGAGCTGTTTTTT,CASTPRGRGLGELFF
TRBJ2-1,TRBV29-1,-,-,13,TGCAGCGGAGGGACGGGACTTAACAATGAGCAGTTCTTC,CSGGTGLNNEQFF
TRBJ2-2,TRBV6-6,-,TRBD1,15,TGTGCCAGCAGCCGGGACAGAGGTTACACCGGGAAGCTGTTTTTT,CASSRDRGYTGKLFF
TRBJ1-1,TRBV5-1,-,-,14,TGCGCCAGCAGCGATGGACGGTGGAACACTGAAGCTTTCTTT,CASSDGRWNTEAFF
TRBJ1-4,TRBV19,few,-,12,TGTGCCAGTAGTGAACAGGCACAAAAACTGTTTTTT,CASSEQAQKLFF
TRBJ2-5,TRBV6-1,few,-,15,TGTGCCAGCAGTGAACTAGAAGGCCCTCTGGGGACCCAGTACTTC,CASSELEGPLGTQYF
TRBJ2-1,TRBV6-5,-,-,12,TGTGCCAGCAGGCCGACTTACAATGAGCAGTTCTTC,CASRPTYNEQFF
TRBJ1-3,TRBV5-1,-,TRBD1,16,TGCGCCAGCAGCTCAGGTCTATCGGGACAGGGAAACACCATATATTTT,CASSSGLSGQGNTIYF
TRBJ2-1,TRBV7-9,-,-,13,TGTGCCAGCAGCCGCCAACGAGAGGATGAGCAGTTCTTC,CASSRQREDEQFF
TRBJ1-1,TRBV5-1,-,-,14,TGCGCCAGCAGCTTCTGGACAGCAAACACTGAAGCTTTCTTT,CASSFWTANTEAFF
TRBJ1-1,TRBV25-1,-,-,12,TGTGCCAGCATCGCAGAAAACACTGAAGCTTTCTTT,CASIAENTEAFF
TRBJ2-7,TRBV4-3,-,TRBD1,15,TGCGCCAGCAGCCATACTGCGGGACAGGGTGACGAGCAGTACTTC,CASSHTAGQGDEQYF
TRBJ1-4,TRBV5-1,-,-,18,TGCGCCAGCAGCTTGGGGACGCGGGGCTTCGCGACTAATGAAAAACTGTTTTTT,CASSLGTRGFATNEKLFF
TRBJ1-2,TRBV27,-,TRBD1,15,TGTGCCAGCAGGTTTTCTTCGACAGGGGGCTATGGCTACACCTTC,CASRFSSTGGYGYTF
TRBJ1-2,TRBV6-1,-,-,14,TGTGCCAGCAGTTCGTTGATATCCAACTATGGCTACACCTTC,CASSSLISNYGYTF
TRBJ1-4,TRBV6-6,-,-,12,TGTGCCAGCAGCCCCGGGATTGAAAAACTGTTTTTT,CASSPGIEKLFF
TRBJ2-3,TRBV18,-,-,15,TGTGCCAGCTCACCTCCGGGACTTAGCACAGATACGCAGTATTTT,CASSPPGLSTDTQYF
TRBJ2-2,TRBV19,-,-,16,TGTGCCAGTAGTTGGGGGTTCGGGGGCGACACCGGGGAGCTGTTTTTT,CASSWGFGGDTGELFF
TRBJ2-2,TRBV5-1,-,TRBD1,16,TGCGCCAGCAGCGTCGGGGTGACAGGGGGGACCGGGGAGCTGTTTTTT,CASSVGVTGGTGELFF
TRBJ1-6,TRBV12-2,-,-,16,TGTGCAAGTCGCTTACGGGACAGGGACTATAATTCACCCCTCCACTTT,CASRLRDRDYNSPLHF
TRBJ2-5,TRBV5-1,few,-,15,TGCGCCAGCAGCTTATTGGGCAGGGAGGAAGAGACCCAGTACTTC,CASSLLGREEETQYF
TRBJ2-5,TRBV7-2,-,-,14,TGTGCCAGCAGCCCTCGATCCCGGGAAGAGACCCAGTACTTC,CASSPRSREETQYF
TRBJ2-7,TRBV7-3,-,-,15,TGTGCCAGCAGCTTAAACGGGGGCGGGGCCTACGAGCAGTACTTC,CASSLNGGGAYEQYF
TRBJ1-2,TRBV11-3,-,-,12,TGTGCCAGCAGCTTAGGTTCGGGGGGCTACACCTTC,CASSLGSGGYTF
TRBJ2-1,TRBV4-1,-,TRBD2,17,TGCGCCAGCAGCCAAGCCGCTTACGGGACTAGGGACGATGAGCAGTTCTTC,CASSQAAYGTRDDEQFF
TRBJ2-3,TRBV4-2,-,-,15,TGTGCCAGCAGCCAAGGGGGGGCGGGTGGAGATACGCAGTATTTT,CASSQGGAGGDTQYF
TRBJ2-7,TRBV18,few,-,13,TGTGCCAGCGCAGAGACCGGGCCGGGGAAGCAGTACTTC,CASAETGPGKQYF
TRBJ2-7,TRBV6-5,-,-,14,TGTGCCAGCACTACGACGGGAGCCCCCTACGAGCAGTACTTC,CASTTTGAPYEQYF
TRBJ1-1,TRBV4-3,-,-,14,TGCGCCAGCAGCCGAAGGCGGGGTTTTACTGAAGCTTTCTTT,CASSRRRGFTEAFF